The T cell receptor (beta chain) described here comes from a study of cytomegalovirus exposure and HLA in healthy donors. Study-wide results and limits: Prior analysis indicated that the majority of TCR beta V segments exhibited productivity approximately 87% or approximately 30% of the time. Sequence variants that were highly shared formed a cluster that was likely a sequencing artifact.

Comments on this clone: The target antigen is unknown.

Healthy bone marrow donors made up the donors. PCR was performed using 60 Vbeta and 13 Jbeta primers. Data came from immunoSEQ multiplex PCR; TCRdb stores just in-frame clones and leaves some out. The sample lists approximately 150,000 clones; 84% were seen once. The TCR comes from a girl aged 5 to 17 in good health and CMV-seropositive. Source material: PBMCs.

CDR3 bases: TGTGCCAGCGAGCGGGTGGCTTCCGAGCAGTACTTC. Protein sequence: CASERVASEQYF. The V gene is TRBV2, the J gene TRBJ2-7; D might be TRBD2 (6 bases). Germline V CDR1 and CDR2: SNHLY, FYNNEI. The CDR3 loop spans 12 amino acids. V shed 8 bases and J shed 6 bases, with 14 bases lying between them.